The sequence of this T cell receptor (beta chain) was determined in a study of T cells in tuberculosis (dated by TCRdb to between 2017 and 2018). Turning to the overall study: In the study, CD1B tetramers and high-throughput TCR immunosequencing were combined to characterize T cells specific for the mycobacterial lipid antigen glucose monomycolate (GMM). A South African clinical cohort compared IGRA-negative adolescents, IGRA-positive adolescents with latent tuberculosis and adults with active tuberculosis, some 10 per group.

Here is what the overall study found, with its caveats: Clinical samples were chosen by availability of cryopreserved specimens, and active tuberculosis cases were adults while controls were adolescents. The smaller NN-distances were partly driven by shorter CDR3-alpha lengths in active tuberculosis patients, and the difference for TCR-beta did not reach statistical significance. Active tuberculosis TCR-alpha repertoires showed smaller mean NN-distances to GMM-specific TCRs than IGRA-negative controls, suggesting clonal expansion of these TCRs. Using GEM motif frequencies, a classifier achieved 70% accuracy, whereas a classifier built on the diverse GMM-specific repertoire got to 87% accuracy (AUROC over 0.8).

About this clone itself: Its binding antigen is unknown. There are no base qualities to consult, and no much larger clone falls within one base.

At study entry, adolescents were screened for latent tuberculosis infection by tuberculin skin test and QuantiFERON-TB GOLD In-Tube IGRA. Immunosequencing was performed on unsorted cryopreserved PBMC, with roughly 100,000 T cells per clinical donor covered on average. Eleven high schools in the Worcester region of the Western Cape, South Africa, served as enrollment sites for adolescents aged 12 to 18 years. Ten M. tuberculosis-infected adolescents and roughly 10 uninfected adolescents were selected, with the two groups matched for age and sex. PBMC from adolescents were isolated by density centrifugation from freshly drawn heparinized blood and were then cryopreserved. The immunoSEQ multiplex PCR assay was used to generate TCR libraries, with TCR-beta and/or TCR-alpha/delta assays applied to each sample. Amplified TCR libraries were sequenced on the Illumina high-throughput platform. The authors' pipeline ran thus. Clustering and dimensionality reduction relied on pairwise TCRdist distances among GMM-specific receptors from T cells that were either sorted ex vivo or expanded in vitro. The score assigned to each clinical repertoire was mean NN-distance, meaning the average TCRdist to the nearest 10% of tetramer-positive reference sequences. GEM TCR motif frequency was calculated as the fraction of unique TCRs that matched known GEM sequences in V/J usage and CDR3 length. Linear discriminant analysis with leave-one-out cross-validation, implemented in scikit-learn, was used to classify active tuberculosis. The table comes from immuneACCESS by way of TCRdb, which keeps in-frame sequences with V and J called. Part of the clones is missing from these tables; in studies checked, under half for an unresolved V gene and the rest for unknown reasons. V and J calls and clone size are as listed in that table; D and trimming were resolved from the DNA. For this sample there are 35,000 to 55,000 clones; nearly 95% appear just once. Together, the top ten hold 6% to 8% of the sample.

The receptor comes from a donor between 10 and 29 years old with latent tuberculosis or without tuberculosis infection. What was sequenced was PBMCs.

The DNA is TGCGCCAGCAGCTTTAGAGAAATGGGACAGGGGGCGCGAGGCTACACCTTC. This encodes CASSFREMGQGARGYTF. The chain uses TRBV5-1 and TRBJ1-2; TRBD1 fits 12 bases in the junction. The CDR1 and CDR2 encoded by the germline V gene are SGHRS and YFSETQ. From its cysteine to its phenylalanine, the CDR3 spans 17 amino acids. Only the CDR3 DNA is retained, 51 bases long and in frame from the first base. Clipping removes 2 bases from V and 8 bases from J, with 13 as the unmatched junction base count.